This T cell receptor (beta chain) was captured by sequencing in a study of response to subunit inactivated influenza vaccine. One entry per CDR3 protein, called by TCRdb with MiXCR from the RT-PCR reads. Among hundreds of thousands of distinct CDR3 sequences listed, 20% to 25% were seen once. In germline, CDR1 is LGHDT, CDR2 YNNKEL (reference sequence). CDR3 length: 16 amino acids. The ends were cut back, 4 bases at V and 5 bases at J, with 17 bases in the middle. Study outcomes and limitations: New T cells are recruited in small numbers by each seasonal influenza vaccination, according to the authors' suggestion.

The sample holds a few counts of this clonotype. Its antigen is not identified. The rearrangement joins TRBV3-1 to TRBJ1-4; weak D call: TRBD1 (5 bases). This clonotype was sampled from a man between 50 and 69 years old who received an inactivated influenza vaccine. This specimen was PBMCs from blood, taken around 22 months after vaccination. CDR3 in DNA: TGTGCCAGCAGCCCCGGGGGGACCGATTTAAATGAAAAACTGTTTTTT. Translating it yields CASSPGGTDLNEKLFF.